Reported below is one TCR beta chain. Its antigen is currently unknown. From the 5' RACE reads, TCRdb called clonotypes with MiXCR, one entry per CDR3 protein. The sample has approximately 40,000 distinct CDR3 sequences, under 20% seen once. Germline V gene lookup returns CDR1 SGHTA and CDR2 FQGNSA. The V and J ends lost 3 bases and 3 bases respectively, with 12 bases between them. The CDR3 spans 14 residues. Regarding the study as a whole: Tumor Treg TCRs overlapped most with tumor naive CD4+ cells.

The sequencing input was naive CD4+ T cells sorted from a lymph node. The subset denotes: naive CD4+ T cells, CD4+CD45RA+CD25-. This clonotype was sampled from a female donor with breast cancer. The gene calls are TRBV7-2 and TRBJ2-7, with a tentative D call TRBD1 (5 bases). For the CDR3, the DNA is TGTGCCAGCAGCTTGGGGCAGAGCCTCTACGAGCAGTACTTC. Translation: CASSLGQSLYEQYF.